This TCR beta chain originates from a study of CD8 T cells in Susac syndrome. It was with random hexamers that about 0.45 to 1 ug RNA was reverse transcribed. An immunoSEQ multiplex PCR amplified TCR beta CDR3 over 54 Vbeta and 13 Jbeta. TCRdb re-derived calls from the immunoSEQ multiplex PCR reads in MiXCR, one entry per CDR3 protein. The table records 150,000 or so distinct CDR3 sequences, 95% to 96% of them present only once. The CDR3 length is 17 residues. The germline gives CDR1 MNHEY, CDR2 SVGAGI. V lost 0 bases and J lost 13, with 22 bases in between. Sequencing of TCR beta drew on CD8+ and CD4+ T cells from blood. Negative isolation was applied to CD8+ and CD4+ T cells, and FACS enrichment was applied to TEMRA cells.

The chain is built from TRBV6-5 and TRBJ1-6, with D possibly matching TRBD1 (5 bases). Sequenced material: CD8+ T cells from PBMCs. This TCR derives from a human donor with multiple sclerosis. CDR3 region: CASSYSEAGFIGVPLHF. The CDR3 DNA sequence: TGTGCCAGCAGTTACTCGGAGGCAGGCTTTATAGGGGTGCCCCTCCACTTT.